The 15 T cell receptor beta chains below come from one sample, sequenced in a study of blood T cell repertoires in COVID-19. Repertoires were generated with immunoSEQ multiplex PCR, while TCRdb's copy carries only in-frame clones and drops some. Among around 300,000 clones listed, less than 90% were seen once. Sequencing used PBMCs or T cells enriched from blood (not recorded which). Receptors were obtained from a woman aged 45-60 years who had recovered from COVID-19.

For the CDR3, the DNA is TGTGCCAGCAGCCATATTTCGGGCAGCGGGAGGGCCGGCACAGATACGCAGTATTTT. It codes for CASSHISGSGRAGTDTQYF. The chain combines TRBV3-1 (or the pseudogene TRBV3-2) with TRBJ2-3; 10 bases match TRBD2. Germline-derived CDR1 and CDR2 are LGHDT and YNNKEL (reference sequence). With 3 bases clipped from V and 1 base from J, the junction kept 13 bases outside the gene matches. The CDR3 length is 19 residues.

The chain uses TRBV2 and TRBJ2-1; D may be TRBD2 (5 bases). The CDR3 is made up of 13 amino acids. V lost 8 bases and J lost 2, with 10 bases in between. In germline, CDR1 is SNHLY, CDR2 FYNNEI. In DNA, the CDR3 is TGTGCCAGCTCCGACGGGACCTACAATGAGCAGTTCTTC. Residues: CASSDGTYNEQFF.

The CDR3: CASSENSESYEQYF. In nucleotides, the CDR3 is TGTGCCAGCAGTGAAAATAGCGAGTCCTACGAGCAGTACTTC. V usage is TRBV2 and J usage is TRBJ2-7; D might be TRBD2 (5 bases). Germline V gene lookup returns CDR1 SNHLY and CDR2 FYNNEI. This CDR3 has 14 amino acids. The V and J ends lost 2 bases and 1 base respectively, with 9 bases between them. Variable domain in full (rest from reference TRBV2 and TRBJ2-7): EPEVTQTPSHQVTQMGQEVILRCVPISNHLYFYWYRQILGQKVEFLVSFYNNEISEKSEIFDDQFSVERPDGSNFTLKIRSTKLEDSAMYFCASSENSESYEQYFGPGTRLTVT.

The CDR3 spells CASSPIQGRSNEKLFF. The CDR3 DNA follows: TGTGCCAGCAGCCCCATACAGGGTCGGTCTAATGAAAAACTGTTTTTT. The chain is built from TRBV27 and TRBJ1-4; TRBD1 might be the D (6 bases). The CDR3 runs 16 residues. Germline CDR1 is MNHEY and CDR2 is SMNVEV (reference sequence). V was pared by 6 bases and J by 3 bases, with 17 bases between. Drawing the rest from reference TRBV27 and TRBJ1-4, the complete variable domain is EAQVTQNPRYLITVTGKKLTVTCSQNMNHEYMSWYRQDPGLGLRQIYYSMNVEVTDKGDVPEGYKVSRKEKRNFPLILESPSPNQTSLYFCASSPIQGRSNEKLFFGSGTQLSVL.

V gene TRBV27 combines with J gene TRBJ1-2; D is unclear. Germline assignment: CDR1 MNHEY and CDR2 SMNVEV (reference sequence). This CDR3 is 13 amino acids long. V shed 3 bases and J shed 5 bases, with 10 bases lying between them. The CDR3 loop reads CASSLGGRYGYTF. CDR3 in DNA: TGTGCCAGCAGTTTGGGCGGGAGATATGGCTACACCTTC.

This chain's CDR3 is CASSLGFGQGVAGNTIYF. The CDR3, as DNA: TGTGCCAGCAGTTTAGGGTTCGGACAGGGGGTCGCTGGAAACACCATATATTTT. J is TRBJ1-3 and V is TRBV28; 10 bases align to TRBD1. The trim removed 2 bases at V and 2 bases at J, leaving 9 bases unmatched. The germline V gene encodes CDR1 MDHEN and CDR2 SYDVKM. CDR3 size: 18 residues.

The rearrangement links TRBV9 to TRBJ1-3; a weak D match, TRBD1 (5 bases). Per germline, CDR1 SGDLS and CDR2 YYNGEE. The CDR3 contains 14 residues. V was pared by 2 bases and J by 1 base, with 7 bases between. CDR3 DNA sequence: TGTGCCAGCAGCGTGCAGGGATCTGGAAACACCATATATTTT. This codes for CASSVQGSGNTIYF. The full variable domain, in which reference TRBV9 and TRBJ1-3 provide the parts outside the CDR3, is DSGVTQTPKHLITATGQRVTLRCSPRSGDLSVYWYQQSLDQGLQFLIQYYNGEERAKGNILERFSAQQFPDLHSELNLSSLELGDSALYFCASSVQGSGNTIYFGEGSWLTVV.

The chain joins TRBV29-1 to TRBJ2-7; TRBD2 matches at 14 bases. This CDR3 is 15 amino acids long. Germline values: CDR1 SQVTM, CDR2 ANQGSEA. Unmatched junction bases numbered 7, after V lost 2 bases and J lost 7 bases. In DNA form, the CDR3 reads TGCAGCGTTGAAAAAGGGACTAGCGGGAGAGGGGAGCAGTACTTC. As protein: CSVEKGTSGRGEQYF.

In nucleotides, the CDR3 is TGCAGCGTTGAAGTTGAGGGTTTTGGCTATGGCTACACCTTC. This sequence encodes CSVEVEGFGYGYTF. The V and J genes are TRBV29-1 and TRBJ1-2; D is uncertain. There are 14 residues in the CDR3. Germline V gives CDR1 SQVTM, CDR2 ANQGSEA. The V gene lost 1 base and the J gene lost 4 bases, with 13 bases spanning the gap.

The V and J genes are TRBV30 and TRBJ1-1; the D gene is possibly TRBD1 (6 bases). Trimming took 7 bases from V and 2 from J, leaving 17 bases between them. The CDR3 length is 14 residues. Germline V gene data show CDR1 as GTSNPN and CDR2 as SVGIG (reference sequence). The chain's CDR3 is CAFYRGGRNTEAFF. The CDR3 DNA sequence: TGTGCCTTCTATCGGGGGGGCCGAAACACTGAAGCTTTCTTT.

V and J are TRBV7-2 and TRBJ2-3, with TRBD1 as a possible D gene (5 bases). Germline CDR1 and CDR2: SGHTA and FQGNSA. This CDR3 is built from 14 residues. Deletions cut 2 bases from V and 3 bases from J, with 9 bases between. The CDR3: CASSLQGLTDTQYF. Here the CDR3 DNA reads TGTGCCAGCAGCTTACAGGGTCTGACAGATACGCAGTATTTT.

This chain uses TRBV13 with TRBJ1-2, with TRBD1 matching 9 bases. The junction had 6 bases not matched to a gene; V was cut back by 5 bases and J by 5 bases. This CDR3 comprises 14 residues. Germline V CDR1 and CDR2: PRHDT, FYEKMQ (reference sequence). The CDR3 region is CASSGQGTRYGYTF. The CDR3 DNA is TGTGCCAGCAGCGGACAGGGGACTCGGTATGGCTACACCTTC. Together with reference TRBV13 and TRBJ1-2, the CDR3 gives the full variable domain: AAGVIQSPRHLIKEKRETATLKCYPIPRHDTVYWYQQGPGQDPQFLISFYEKMQSDKGSIPDRFSAQQFSDYHSELNMSSLELGDSALYFCASSGQGTRYGYTFGSGTRLTVV.

The chain recombines TRBV20-1 with TRBJ1-4; D is undetermined. The germline V gene encodes CDR1 DFQATT and CDR2 SNEGSKA (reference sequence). V lost 3 bases, J lost 7 bases, and 6 bases lay in between. The CDR3 consists of 11 residues. CDR3 protein: CSASVGEKLFF. The CDR3 DNA follows: TGCAGTGCTAGTGTCGGTGAAAAACTGTTTTTT.

V is TRBV27 and J is TRBJ2-7, with TRBD1 as a possible D gene (5 bases). The germline V gene has CDR1 MNHEY and CDR2 SMNVEV (reference sequence). The germline V and J ends were trimmed by 6 bases and 3 bases, with 15 bases remaining between them. This CDR3 is 14 amino acids long. The CDR3 DNA is TGTGCCAGCAGGAGACAGAGTAATAACTACGAGCAGTACTTC. Residues: CASRRQSNNYEQYF.

The J gene is TRBJ2-5, the V gene TRBV12-3 or TRBV12-4, with no clear D. This CDR3 has 13 residues. The V end lost 6 bases, the J end lost 5 bases, and 13 bases lay between the germline ends. CDR3 sequence: CASRSPPFETQYF. Here the CDR3 DNA reads TGTGCCAGCAGGAGCCCGCCATTCGAGACCCAGTACTTC.